Each of the 9 T cell receptor beta chains below was sequenced from the same sample in a study of CD8+CD57+ T cells in acquired aplastic anemia. The authors sequenced patients whose flow cytometry had shown CD8+CD57+ cell expansion. Genomic DNA acted as the template from which TCR beta VDJ combination and CDR3 sequence profiling were carried out. TCRdb re-derived calls from the reads in MiXCR, one entry per CDR3 protein. Among 120,000 or so distinct CDR3 sequences listed, almost 40% were seen once. Sequencing was done on a sample of sorted CD4+, CD8+, or CD8+CD57+ T cells (not recorded which) from PBMCs. These receptor sequences come from a human donor with aplastic anemia.

The table lists this clonotype with many counts. The chain is built from TRBV11-2 and TRBJ1-3; D may be TRBD1 (6 bases). With 0 bases removed from V and 2 bases from J, the gap between germline ends came to 8 bases. The CDR3 extends over 15 amino acids. CDR1 is SGHAT and CDR2 is FQNNGV in the germline V gene. DNA of the CDR3: TGTGCCAGCAGCTTAGAACACAGGGCTGGAAACACCATATATTTT. Translation: CASSLEHRAGNTIYF. The full variable domain, with the rest looked up from reference TRBV11-2 and TRBJ1-3, is EAGVAQSPRYKIIEKRQSVAFWCNPISGHATLYWYQQILGQGPKLLIQFQNNGVVDDSQLPKDRFSAERLKGVDSTLKIQPAKLEDSAVYLCASSLEHRAGNTIYFGEGSWLTVV.

The rearrangement links TRBV7-9 to TRBJ2-5; 9 bases fit TRBD2. This CDR3 has 16 residues. The V gene's germline CDR1 is SEHNR and CDR2 FQNEAQ (reference sequence). With V trimmed by 5 bases and J by 2 bases, 9 bases remained unmatched. The CDR3, as DNA: TGTGCCAGCAGCGTAGGGGTAGCGGGGGTACAAGAGACCCAGTACTTC. The encoded protein is CASSVGVAGVQETQYF.

This clonotype was seen many times. V gene TRBV20-1 combines with J gene TRBJ1-4, with D perhaps TRBD1 (5 bases). The length of the CDR3 is 15 residues. Germline V CDR1 and CDR2: DFQATT, SNEGSKA (reference sequence). V was trimmed by 6 bases and J by 4 bases, leaving 18 bases between them. The CDR3 reads CSARGMGGFNEKLFF. For the CDR3, the DNA is TGCAGTGCAAGGGGCATGGGGGGGTTTAATGAAAAACTGTTTTTT.

The gene calls are TRBV7-6 and TRBJ1-2, with 12 bases identical to TRBD1. CDR1 is SGHVS, CDR2 FNYEAQ, per germline. There are 15 residues in the CDR3. V lost 1 base and J lost 8; bases outside the gene matches: 5. The CDR3 region is CASSLGGTGGEGYTF. CDR3 bases: TGTGCCAGCAGCTTAGGGGGGACAGGGGGCGAGGGCTACACCTTC.

The sample holds a few counts of this clonotype. V gene TRBV18 combines with J gene TRBJ1-2; 10 bases match TRBD1. The CDR3 covers 14 residues. Germline CDR1 reads KGHSH; CDR2 reads LQKENI. With 2 bases clipped from V and 8 bases from J, the junction kept 5 bases outside the gene matches. The CDR3 DNA reads as TGTGCCAGCTCACCAGGGACAGGGGAGAGGGGCTACACCTTC. This gives the protein CASSPGTGERGYTF.

V usage is TRBV7-6 and J usage is TRBJ2-7, with D uncertain. The length of the CDR3 is 14 residues. Germline CDR1 SGHVS, CDR2 FNYEAQ. V was clipped by 3 bases and J by 6 bases, with 15 bases between them. As DNA, the CDR3 is TGTGCCAGCAGCTTGTCGACCCTCGTCGGCGAGCAGTACTTC. Residues: CASSLSTLVGEQYF.

The chain is built from TRBV7-8 and TRBJ1-1; maybe TRBD1 (5 bases). Germline CDR1 reads SGHVS; CDR2 reads FQNEAQ. Deletions cut 0 bases from V and 5 bases from J, with 7 bases between. The CDR3 has 13 amino acids. The DNA of the CDR3 is TGTGCCAGCAGCTTAGCTCAGGGTACTGAAGCTTTCTTT. Its translation is CASSLAQGTEAFF.

This clonotype was seen a few times. V and J are TRBV6-2 or TRBV6-3 and TRBJ2-2; D is possibly TRBD1 or TRBD2 (5 bases each). The CDR3 spans 14 residues. Germline CDR1 and CDR2: MNHEY and SVGEGT. Trimming took off 2 bases at V and 5 bases at J, with 9 bases between the two ends. In DNA form, the CDR3 reads TGTGCCAGCAGTTACGGGACGACGACCGGGGAGCTGTTTTTT. Its translation is CASSYGTTTGELFF.

V usage is TRBV29-1 and J usage is TRBJ1-1; 8 bases are a match to TRBD1. J was trimmed by 4 bases and V by 7 bases; bases with no gene match: 5. The CDR3 has 12 residues. Germline V CDR1 and CDR2: SQVTM, ANQGSEA. The CDR3 protein is CSGTTGGTEAFF. The CDR3 coding sequence is TGCAGCGGAACCACAGGGGGCACTGAAGCTTTCTTT.